Listed below are T cell receptor beta chains from one sample, sequenced in a study of blood T cell repertoires in COVID-19. Profiling relied on immunoSEQ multiplex PCR, and the TCRdb table lists in-frame clones only, not all of them. This table has fewer than 350,000 clones, approximately 90% appearing once. The sequencing sample was made of PBMCs or T cells enriched from blood (not recorded which). The receptors stem from a woman aged 55-69 years in a cohort exposed to, infected with or recovered from COVID-19 (not recorded which). The CDR3 runs from the conserved cysteine through the conserved F or W. The D gene is left open where the match is weak. Clone size is shown for a subset of rows, as once, few, many or a class of expanded clone.

>-|TRBJ2-7|TRBV4-2|-
CASSPSPNYEQYF
TGTGCCAGCAGCCCAAGCCCTAACTACGAGCAGTACTTC
>-|TRBJ1-3|TRBV11-2|-
CASSQDSSGNTIYF
TGTGCCAGCAGCCAGGACAGCTCTGGAAACACCATATATTTT
>-|TRBJ2-7|TRBV28|-
CASSFWSYEQYF
TGTGCCAGCAGTTTCTGGAGCTACGAGCAGTACTTC
>TRBD1|TRBJ1-3|TRBV3-1/TRBV3-2|-
CASSQGGTASGNTIYF
TGTGCCAGCAGCCAAGGTGGGACAGCCTCTGGAAACACCATATATTTT
>-|TRBJ1-1|TRBV18|-
CASSPPPRGTEAFF
TGTGCCAGCTCACCACCCCCCCGGGGCACTGAAGCTTTCTTT
>TRBD1|TRBJ2-3|TRBV2|few
CASSRDRGGTDTQYF
TGTGCCAGCAGTAGGGACAGGGGTGGCACAGATACGCAGTATTTT
>-|TRBJ2-7|TRBV28|-
CASSLGTPGKYYEQYF
TGTGCCAGCAGTTTGGGGACACCAGGAAAGTACTACGAGCAGTACTTC
>TRBD1|TRBJ1-1|TRBV23-1|-
CASSQEPRLTGGYWGTEAFF
TGCGCCAGCAGCCAAGAGCCTCGACTCACAGGGGGATATTGGGGCACTGAAGCTTTCTTT
>-|TRBJ2-4|TRBV20-1|-
CSASSPETVFNIQYF
TGCAGTGCTAGTTCCCCCGAGACAGTCTTCAACATTCAGTACTTC
>TRBD1|TRBJ1-4|TRBV5-1|-
CASREGQSRNEKLFF
TGCGCCAGCAGGGAGGGACAGAGCCGTAATGAAAAACTGTTTTTT
>-|TRBJ2-7|TRBV21-1|once
CASTQGGYEQYF
TGTGCCAGCACACAGGGTGGGTACGAGCAGTACTTC
>TRBD1|TRBJ1-2|TRBV15|-
CATSRDPGTGGGYTF
TGTGCCACCAGCAGAGATCCGGGGACAGGGGGTGGCTACACCTTC
>-|TRBJ1-6|TRBV30|few
CAWNAQGFSPLHF
TGTGCCTGGAACGCCCAGGGATTCTCACCCCTCCACTTT
>-|TRBJ1-1|TRBV6-5|-
CASSYSRRVGTEAFF
TGTGCCAGCAGTTACTCTCGGAGGGTGGGCACTGAAGCTTTCTTT
>-|TRBJ1-5|TRBV3-1/TRBV3-2|-
CASSQPGQLPQHF
TGTGCCAGCAGCCAACCTGGACAGCTTCCCCAGCATTTT
>TRBD1|TRBJ2-6|TRBV19|-
CASSIRGPGANVLTF
TGTGCCAGTAGTATAAGGGGGCCTGGGGCCAACGTCCTGACTTTC
>-|TRBJ1-1|TRBV28|-
CASSGEGRIGF
TGTGCCAGCAGTGGGGAGGGGCGAATCGGCTTC
>-|TRBJ1-4|TRBV7-9|-
CASSPTPGEKLFF
TGTGCCAGCAGCCCAACGCCGGGGGAAAAACTGTTTTTT
>-|TRBJ2-7|TRBV6-1|once
CASSDEWAGVSSYEQYF
TGTGCCAGCAGTGATGAGTGGGCGGGTGTGAGCTCCTACGAGCAGTACTTC
>-|TRBJ1-4|TRBV18|-
CASSSQGTNEKLFF
TGTGCCAGCTCATCCCAGGGAACTAATGAAAAACTGTTTTTT
>-|TRBJ2-1|TRBV4-3|-
CASSQDLRDSYNEQFF
TGCGCCAGCAGCCAAGATCTGCGGGACTCCTACAATGAGCAGTTCTTC
>TRBD2|TRBJ2-3|TRBV7-2|-
CASSLEFASGGFTDTQYF
TGTGCCAGCAGCTTAGAATTCGCTAGCGGGGGGTTCACAGATACGCAGTATTTT